The rows below give T cell receptor beta chains drawn from one sample of a study of T-cell reconstitution after alpha-beta-depleted transplantation in children. TCRdb independently ran MiXCR on the PCR reads; one entry per CDR3 protein. The profile shows about 240,000 distinct CDR3 sequences, 12% of them singletons. The sample here was PBMCs from the stem cell graft donor, taken from the stem cell graft. These receptors all come from a human donor who donated a stem cell graft to a child with acute lymphoblastic leukemia. The CDR3 runs from the conserved cysteine through the conserved F or W. The order of the fields is J gene, V gene, clone size, D gene, CDR3 DNA, CDR3 protein. The D gene is left open where the match is weak. The size entry is marked missing in some rows and otherwise reads once, few, many or a size class.

TRBJ1-1 | TRBV6-5 | many | TRBD1 | TGTGCCAGCAGTCGTCGACAGGGGACGGCTGAAGCTTTCTTT | CASSRRQGTAEAFF
TRBJ2-5 | TRBV12-3/TRBV12-4 | many | - | TGTGCCAGCAGTTTAGGACCGAGAGAGACCCAGTACTTC | CASSLGPRETQYF
TRBJ1-1 | TRBV11-2 | many | TRBD1 | TGTGCCAGCAGCTCCGGGACAGGGTTGAACACTGAAGCTTTCTTT | CASSSGTGLNTEAFF
TRBJ2-7 | TRBV7-9 | many | - | TGTGCCAGCAGCGATAAGGACGGGTTCTACGAGCAGTACTTC | CASSDKDGFYEQYF
TRBJ2-7 | TRBV7-2 | many | - | TGTGCCAGCAGCTTAGCAGCACGCAAGGCTACCGAGCAGTACTTC | CASSLAARKATEQYF
TRBJ2-3 | TRBV19 | many | - | TGTGCCAGTAGTATAGCCCTAACGAGGGGGGATACGCAGTATTTT | CASSIALTRGDTQYF
TRBJ2-7 | TRBV20-1 | many | TRBD2 | TGCAGTGCTAGCTCCCCGGCGGGGGGCCTCTACGAGCAGTACTTC | CSASSPAGGLYEQYF
TRBJ2-1 | TRBV9 | few | - | TGTGCCAGCAGCGTAGCCGCTAGCAGGTCCTACAATGAGCAGTTCTTC | CASSVAASRSYNEQFF
TRBJ2-5 | TRBV20-1 | many | TRBD2 | TGCAGTGCTAGAGATTTGACTAGCGGGAGTCGAGAGACCCAGTACTTC | CSARDLTSGSRETQYF
TRBJ2-5 | TRBV5-1 | many | - | TGCGCCAGCAGCTTGGTTACTTTCCAAGAGACCCAGTACTTC | CASSLVTFQETQYF
TRBJ1-6 | TRBV19 | many | TRBD1 | TGTGCCAGCAGTACAGGGGGAAATACTTCACCCCTCCACTTT | CASSTGGNTSPLHF
TRBJ2-5 | TRBV12-3/TRBV12-4 | many | - | TGTGCCAGCAGTTTAACCACCCTCGGGGAGACCCAGTACTTC | CASSLTTLGETQYF
TRBJ2-7 | TRBV7-2 | many | TRBD1 | TGTGCCAGCAGCCGGGGACAGGGCTACGAGCAGTACTTC | CASSRGQGYEQYF
TRBJ2-2 | TRBV6-4 | - | - | TGTGCCAGCAGTGACTCATATACCGGGGAGCTGTTTTTT | CASSDSYTGELFF
TRBJ2-1 | TRBV24-1 | many | TRBD1 | TGTGCCACCAGTGACCGTGGACAGGGGCAGAGTGAGCAGTTCTTC | CATSDRGQGQSEQFF
TRBJ1-6 | TRBV30 | few | - | TGTGCCTGGAGGGACAGTCAAAATTCACCCCTCCACTTT | CAWRDSQNSPLHF
TRBJ2-3 | TRBV5-1 | many | - | TGCGCCAGCAGCTTGACGGCCAGCACAGATACGCAGTATTTT | CASSLTASTDTQYF
TRBJ1-1 | TRBV6-5 | many | TRBD1 | TGTGCCAGCAGTTACACAGGGGGGGACACTGAAGCTTTCTTT | CASSYTGGDTEAFF
TRBJ2-7 | TRBV20-1 | many | TRBD1 | TGCAGTGCTAGCTACAGGGGATCCTACGAGCAGTACTTC | CSASYRGSYEQYF
TRBJ1-2 | TRBV7-9 | many | TRBD1 | TGTGCCAGCAGCGACAGGGGCTTAAACTATGGCTACACCTTC | CASSDRGLNYGYTF
TRBJ1-4 | TRBV9 | many | - | TGTGCCAGCAGCCCTCGTAAAGGGGCTAATGAAAAACTGTTTTTT | CASSPRKGANEKLFF
TRBJ2-5 | TRBV27 | many | TRBD2 | TGTGCCAGCAGTGTGGGACTAGCGGGGGCGAGTAGTTCAGCGGAGACCCAGTACTTC | CASSVGLAGASSSAETQYF
TRBJ2-5 | TRBV28 | few | TRBD2 | TGTGCCAGCAGTTCGTATAGCGGGGGGATCCAAGAGACCCAGTACTTC | CASSSYSGGIQETQYF
TRBJ2-1 | TRBV12-3/TRBV12-4 | many | TRBD2 | TGTGCCAGCACCGATTTAGCGGGAGCCATGATTGATGAGCAGTTCTTC | CASTDLAGAMIDEQFF
TRBJ2-4 | TRBV20-1 | - | - | TGCAGTGCTAGGGGGGGAAAAAACATTCAGTACTTC | CSARGGKNIQYF
TRBJ2-7 | TRBV29-1 | many | - | TGCAGCTTACCAATCCGGAGGACCTACGAGCAGTACTTC | CSLPIRRTYEQYF
TRBJ2-5 | TRBV5-1 | many | - | TGCGCCAGCAGATCCCTGCAGAAAGAGACCCAGTACTTC | CASRSLQKETQYF
TRBJ1-5 | TRBV5-1 | many | - | TGCGCCAGCAGCTTGATGGTCAATCAGCCCCAGCATTTT | CASSLMVNQPQHF
TRBJ2-1 | TRBV20-1 | many | - | TGCAGTGCTACTCTACCGGGACGGACACCCTACAATGAGCAGTTCTTC | CSATLPGRTPYNEQFF
TRBJ2-5 | TRBV15 | few | TRBD1 | TGTGCCACCAGCAGGGAAGGACAGGGGATAGAGGGAGAGACCCAGTACTTC | CATSREGQGIEGETQYF
TRBJ2-1 | TRBV4-2 | many | - | TGTGCCAGCAGCCAGATCGCGGAGCGGCTCTACAATGAGCAGTTCTTC | CASSQIAERLYNEQFF
TRBJ2-7 | TRBV4-1 | - | TRBD2 | TGCGCCAGCAGCCACCGTTTTGGGGCGGGAGGGGTAAACGAGCAGTACTTC | CASSHRFGAGGVNEQYF
TRBJ2-6 | TRBV29-1 | many | - | TGCAGCGTTTTACTGGATCCTGGGGCCAACGTCCTGACTTTC | CSVLLDPGANVLTF
TRBJ2-3 | TRBV10-3 | - | TRBD2 | TGTGCCATCACTAGCGGGTCTAGCACAGATACGCAGTATTTT | CAITSGSSTDTQYF
TRBJ2-1 | TRBV19 | - | TRBD1 | TGTGCCATAGGAGGACAGGGTTACAATGAGCAGTTCTTC | CAIGGQGYNEQFF
TRBJ2-1 | TRBV27 | - | TRBD1 | TGTGCCAGCAGTCTTGGGGACAGGGCGGCCAATGAGCAGTTCTTC | CASSLGDRAANEQFF
TRBJ2-7 | TRBV2 | many | - | TGTGCCAGCAATCAAGACATGAGCTCCTACGAGCAGTACTTC | CASNQDMSSYEQYF
TRBJ1-3 | TRBV30 | - | - | TGTGCCTGGAGTGAGGACTTCGGTGGAAACACCATATATTTT | CAWSEDFGGNTIYF